The 3 T cell receptor beta chains given below trace back to one sample, sequenced in a study of T cells in Graves' hyperthyroidism and ophthalmopathy. Researchers amplified the TCR beta CDR3 regions from RNA transcripts. A set of HTBI primers served as the primers for a first-round RT-PCR of the TCR CDR3. Via MiXCR, TCRdb re-called the multiplex PCR reads, giving one row per CDR3 protein. The table includes 550,000 to 800,000 distinct CDR3 sequences, 17% detected once. Sequenced sample: blood. These receptors were collected from a man aged 45-65 years with Graves' hyperthyroidism.

This clonotype came up a few times. The chain uses TRBV19 and TRBJ2-6; 10 bases align to TRBD2. V lost 5 bases, J lost 0 bases, and 4 bases stayed unmatched. CDR1 and CDR2 (germline): LNHDA, SQIVND (reference sequence). There are 17 residues in the CDR3. CDR3 DNA sequence: TGTGCCAGTAGTGAACTAGCGGGGAGCTCTGGGGCCAACGTCCTGACTTTC. This translates into CASSELAGSSGANVLTF. The complete variable domain, with remaining parts taken from reference TRBV19 and TRBJ2-6, reads DGGITQSPKYLFRKEGQNVTLSCEQNLNHDAMYWYRQDPGQGLRLIYYSQIVNDFQKGDIAEGYSVSREKKESFPLTVTSAQKNPTAFYLCASSELAGSSGANVLTFGAGSRLTVL.

This clonotype was observed at least ten times. V is TRBV28 and J is TRBJ1-1; D is unresolved. V lost 10 bases, J lost 5 bases, and 11 bases lay in between. Germline CDR1 reads MDHEN; CDR2 reads SYDVKM. CDR3 length equals 11 residues. The CDR3: CATEGETEAFF. CDR3 coding DNA: TGTGCCACCGAGGGAGAAACTGAAGCTTTCTTT.

This clonotype was seen ten or more times. The rearrangement uses TRBV7-2 and TRBJ1-1; D is undetermined. The CDR3 has 13 amino acids. Germline V gene lookup returns CDR1 SGHTA and CDR2 FQGNSA. Trimming removed 5 bases from V and 2 bases from J, with 9 bases in between. CDR3 region: CASSPYINTEAFF. The CDR3 DNA reads TGTGCCAGCAGCCCCTACATTAACACTGAAGCTTTCTTT.